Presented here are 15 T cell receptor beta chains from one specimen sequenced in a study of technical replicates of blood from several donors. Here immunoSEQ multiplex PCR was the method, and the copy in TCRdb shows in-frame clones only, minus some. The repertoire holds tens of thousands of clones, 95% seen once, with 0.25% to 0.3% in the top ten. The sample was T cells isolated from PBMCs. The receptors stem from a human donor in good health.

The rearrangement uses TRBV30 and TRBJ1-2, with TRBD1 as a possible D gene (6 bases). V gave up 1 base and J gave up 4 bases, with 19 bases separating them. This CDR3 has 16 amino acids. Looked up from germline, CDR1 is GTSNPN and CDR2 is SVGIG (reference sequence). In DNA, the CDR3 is TGTGCCTGGAGTGGTATTAACGGGGGGCTTGGCTATGGCTACACCTTC. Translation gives CAWSGINGGLGYGYTF. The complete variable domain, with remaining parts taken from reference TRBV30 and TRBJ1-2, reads SQTIHQWPATLVQPVGSPLSLECTVEGTSNPNLYWYRQAAGRGLQLLFYSVGIGQISSEVPQNLSASRPQDRQFILSSKKLLLSDSGFYLCAWSGINGGLGYGYTFGSGTRLTVV.

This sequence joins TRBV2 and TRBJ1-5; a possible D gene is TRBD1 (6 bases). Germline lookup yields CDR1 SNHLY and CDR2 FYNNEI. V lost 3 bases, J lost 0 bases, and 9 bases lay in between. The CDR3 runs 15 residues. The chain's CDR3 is CASSDRGSSNQPQHF. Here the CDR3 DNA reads TGTGCCAGCAGTGACAGGGGTAGTAGCAATCAGCCCCAGCATTTT.

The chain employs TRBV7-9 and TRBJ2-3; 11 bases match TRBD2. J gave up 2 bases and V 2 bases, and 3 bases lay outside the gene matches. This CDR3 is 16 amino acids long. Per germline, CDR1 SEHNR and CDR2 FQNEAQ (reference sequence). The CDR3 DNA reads TGTGCCAGCAGCTTAACTAGCGGGAGATCCACAGATACGCAGTATTTT. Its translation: CASSLTSGRSTDTQYF.

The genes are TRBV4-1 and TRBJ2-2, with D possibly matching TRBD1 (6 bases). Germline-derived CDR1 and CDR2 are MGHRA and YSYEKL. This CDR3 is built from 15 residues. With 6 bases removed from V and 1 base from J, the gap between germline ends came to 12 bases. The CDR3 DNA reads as TGCGCCAGCAGTCGCCCGGGACAGAACACCGGGGAGCTGTTTTTT. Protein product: CASSRPGQNTGELFF.

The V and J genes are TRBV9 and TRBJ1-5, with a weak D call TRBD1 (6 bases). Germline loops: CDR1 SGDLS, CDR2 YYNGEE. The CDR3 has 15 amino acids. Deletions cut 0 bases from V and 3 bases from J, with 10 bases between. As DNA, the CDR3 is TGTGCCAGCAGCGTAGCTGGGGGCACCAATCAGCCCCAGCATTTT. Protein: CASSVAGGTNQPQHF.

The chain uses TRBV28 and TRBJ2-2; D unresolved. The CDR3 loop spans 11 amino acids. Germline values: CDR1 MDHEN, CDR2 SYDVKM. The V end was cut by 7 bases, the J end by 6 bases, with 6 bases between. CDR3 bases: TGTGCCAGCATTGGCCCCGGGGAGCTGTTTTTT. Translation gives CASIGPGELFF. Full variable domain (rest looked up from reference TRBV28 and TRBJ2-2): DVKVTQSSRYLVKRTGEKVFLECVQDMDHENMFWYRQDPGLGLRLIYFSYDVKMKEKGDIPEGYSVSREKKERFSLILESASTNQTSMYLCASIGPGELFFGEGSRLTVL.

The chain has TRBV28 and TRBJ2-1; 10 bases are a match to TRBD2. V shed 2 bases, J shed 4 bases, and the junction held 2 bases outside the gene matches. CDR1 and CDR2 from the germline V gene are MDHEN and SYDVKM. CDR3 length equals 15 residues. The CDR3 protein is CASSLRTSGYNEQFF. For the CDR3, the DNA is TGTGCCAGCAGTTTACGGACTAGCGGATACAATGAGCAGTTCTTC.

The CDR3 spells CASRPSGTFQETQYF. CDR3 nucleotide sequence: TGTGCCAGCAGACCGAGCGGTACCTTCCAAGAGACCCAGTACTTC. The gene calls are TRBV6-1 and TRBJ2-5; D possibly corresponds to TRBD2 (5 bases). V was cut by 6 bases and J by 1 base, with 15 bases left in between. CDR1 is MNHNS, CDR2 SASEGT, per germline. The CDR3 length is 15 residues.

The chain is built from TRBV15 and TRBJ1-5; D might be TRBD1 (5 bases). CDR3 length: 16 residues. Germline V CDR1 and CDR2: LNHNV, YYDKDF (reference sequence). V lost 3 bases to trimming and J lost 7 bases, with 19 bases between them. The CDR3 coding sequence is TGTGCCACCAGCAGTGAACTGGGGGGATCAGGGCAGCCCCAGCATTTT. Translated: CATSSELGGSGQPQHF.

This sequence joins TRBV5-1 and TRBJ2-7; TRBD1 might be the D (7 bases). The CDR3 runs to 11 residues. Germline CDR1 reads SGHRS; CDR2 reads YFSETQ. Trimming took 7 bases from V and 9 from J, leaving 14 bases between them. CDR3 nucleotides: TGCGCCAGCTCCTCCAGGGGGGTGCAGTACTTC. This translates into CASSSRGVQYF.

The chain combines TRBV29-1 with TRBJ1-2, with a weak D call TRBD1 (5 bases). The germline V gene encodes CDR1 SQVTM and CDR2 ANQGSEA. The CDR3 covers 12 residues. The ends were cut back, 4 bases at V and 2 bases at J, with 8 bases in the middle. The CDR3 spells CSVARGNYGYTF. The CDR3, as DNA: TGCAGCGTTGCACGGGGGAACTATGGCTACACCTTC.

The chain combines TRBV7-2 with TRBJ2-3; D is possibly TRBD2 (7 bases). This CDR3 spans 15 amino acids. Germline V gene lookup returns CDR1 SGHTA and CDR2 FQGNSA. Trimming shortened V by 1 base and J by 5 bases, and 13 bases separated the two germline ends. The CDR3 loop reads CASSLEGGAGDTQYF. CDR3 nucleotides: TGTGCCAGCAGCTTAGAAGGGGGGGCAGGAGATACGCAGTATTTT.

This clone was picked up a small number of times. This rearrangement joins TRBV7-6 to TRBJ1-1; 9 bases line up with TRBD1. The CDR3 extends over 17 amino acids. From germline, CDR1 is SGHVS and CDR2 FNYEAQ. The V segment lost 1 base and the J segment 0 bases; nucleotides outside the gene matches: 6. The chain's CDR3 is CASSLGPGQGLNTEAFF. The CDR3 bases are TGTGCCAGCAGCTTAGGGCCGGGACAGGGCTTGAACACTGAAGCTTTCTTT.

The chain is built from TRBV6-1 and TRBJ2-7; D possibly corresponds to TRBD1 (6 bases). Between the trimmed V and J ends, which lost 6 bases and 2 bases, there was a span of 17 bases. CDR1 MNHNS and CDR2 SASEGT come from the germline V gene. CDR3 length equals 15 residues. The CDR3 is CASRARDTTTYEQYF. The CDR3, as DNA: TGTGCCAGCAGGGCCCGGGACACTACGACCTACGAGCAGTACTTC.

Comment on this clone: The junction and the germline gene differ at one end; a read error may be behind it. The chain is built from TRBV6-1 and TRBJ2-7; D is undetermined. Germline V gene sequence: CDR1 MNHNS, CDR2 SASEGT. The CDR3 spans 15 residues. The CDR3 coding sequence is TGTGCCAGCAGCGAAGTACCTCTGAGCTCCTACGAGCAGTACTTC. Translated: CASSEVPLSSYEQYF.